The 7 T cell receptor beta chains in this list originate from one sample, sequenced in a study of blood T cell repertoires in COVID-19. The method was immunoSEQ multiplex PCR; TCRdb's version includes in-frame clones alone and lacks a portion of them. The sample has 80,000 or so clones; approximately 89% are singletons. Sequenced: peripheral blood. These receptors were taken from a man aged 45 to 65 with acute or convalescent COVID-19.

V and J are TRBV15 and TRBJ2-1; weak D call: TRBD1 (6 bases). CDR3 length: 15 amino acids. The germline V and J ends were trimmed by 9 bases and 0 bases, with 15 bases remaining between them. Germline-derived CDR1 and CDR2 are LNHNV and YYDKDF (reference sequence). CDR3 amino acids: CATRGFGGSYNEQFF. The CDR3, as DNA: TGTGCCACGAGGGGGTTCGGAGGCTCCTACAATGAGCAGTTCTTC.

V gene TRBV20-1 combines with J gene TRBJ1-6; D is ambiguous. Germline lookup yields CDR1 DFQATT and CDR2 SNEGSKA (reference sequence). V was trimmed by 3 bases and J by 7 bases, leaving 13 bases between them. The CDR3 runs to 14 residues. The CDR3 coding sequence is TGCAGTGCTAGTTATTCGGCGGTGAATTCACCCCTCCACTTT. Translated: CSASYSAVNSPLHF.

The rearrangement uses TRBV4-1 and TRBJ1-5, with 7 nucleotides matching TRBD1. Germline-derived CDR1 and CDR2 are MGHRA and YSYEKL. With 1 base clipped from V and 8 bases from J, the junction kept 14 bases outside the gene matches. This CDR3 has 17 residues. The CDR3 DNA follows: TGCGCCAGCAGCCAAGTCCTGCTCGACAGGGCTACCGAGCCCCAGCATTTT. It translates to CASSQVLLDRATEPQHF.

The CDR3 region is CASSLTARANYGYTF. Written as DNA, the CDR3 is TGTGCCAGCAGTTTAACTGCCAGGGCGAACTATGGCTACACCTTC. The V gene is TRBV28, the J gene TRBJ1-2; TRBD1 might be the D (5 bases). The CDR3 is made up of 15 amino acids. Trimming took off 2 bases at V and 2 bases at J, with 12 bases between the two ends. Germline V gene lookup returns CDR1 MDHEN and CDR2 SYDVKM.

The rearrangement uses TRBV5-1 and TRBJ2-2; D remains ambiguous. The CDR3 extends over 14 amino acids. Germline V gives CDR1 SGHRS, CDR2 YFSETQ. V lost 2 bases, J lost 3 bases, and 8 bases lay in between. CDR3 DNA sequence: TGCGCCAGCAGCTTCTCAGGTTACACCGGGGAGCTGTTTTTT. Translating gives CASSFSGYTGELFF.

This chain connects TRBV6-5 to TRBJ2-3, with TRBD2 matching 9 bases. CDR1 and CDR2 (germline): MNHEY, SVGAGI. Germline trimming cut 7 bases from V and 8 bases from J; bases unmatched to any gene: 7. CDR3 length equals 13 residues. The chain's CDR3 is CASTPGLARTQYF. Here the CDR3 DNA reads TGTGCCAGCACCCCGGGACTAGCCCGTACGCAGTATTTT.

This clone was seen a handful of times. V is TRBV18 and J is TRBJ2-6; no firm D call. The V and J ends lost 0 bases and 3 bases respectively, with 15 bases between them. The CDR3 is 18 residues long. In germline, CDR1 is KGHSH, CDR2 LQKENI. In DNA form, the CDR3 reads TGTGCCAGCTCACCACCGGGTATCAGGTCTATTGGGGCCAACGTCCTGACTTTC. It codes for CASSPPGIRSIGANVLTF.